Listed here is a single T cell receptor beta chain. In its sample, this clonotype was seen a few times. Its antigen remains undetermined. Per-base quality was not reported, and no clone a single base away is much larger than it. These reads were obtained on an Illumina NovaSeq 6000. cDNA libraries for TCRalpha and TCRbeta were prepared by 5'RACE using constant-segment primers, with sample barcodes and unique molecular identifiers added. RNA was extracted from every sample with Trizol reagent. The libraries were amplified in two PCR steps, and the second step added a second sample barcode and Illumina TruSeq adapters. Sequencing of the libraries was done on an Illumina NovaSeq, producing 2 x 150 bp paired-end reads. As for the original processing: The reads were demultiplexed and collapsed into UMI-guided consensus sequences using migec v1.2.7. Using mixcr v2.1.11, UMI consensuses were aligned to TRA and TRB V and J templates and then assembled into clonotypes. Clonotypes were classified as expanded or contracted when called significant by both edgeR and NoisET, with noise models trained on biological replicates. edgeR calls used a false discovery rate-adjusted p below 0.01 and a log2 fold-change threshold of 1. As an exploratory analysis of dynamics, PCA with hierarchical clustering was applied to max-normalized trajectories of the 1000 most abundant clonotypes. Each responding clone was given a CD4 or CD8 phenotype based on the CD4+ and CD8+ repertoires, which had been sequenced separately. TCRdb reworked the public reads: Q25 trimming with fastp, MiXCR clone assembly, productive beta chains retained. Identical CDR3 protein sequences are pooled into one entry, listed with their most common genes and DNA. TCRdb's processing, not the authors' own work, is the source of the V and J calls. For this sample the table gives under 250,000 distinct CDR3 sequences, of which 27% were detected only once. Roughly 10% of the sample rests with the top ten.

Trimming removed 0 bases from V and 7 bases from J, leaving 3 bases between the germline ends. CDR1 and CDR2, looked up from the germline V gene (reference sequence), are SEHNR and FQNEAQ. The CDR3 runs 11 residues from the cysteine to the phenylalanine. The read is trimmed to its CDR3 DNA, 33 bases read in frame from base 1. This sample is drawn from a study of T-cell memory formation after mild COVID-19 (dated by TCRdb to 2020 to 2022). Study-wide context: TCR sequence clusters from the two donors were found to be largely donor specific. T-cell clones expanding and contracting after mild COVID-19 in a couple of donors were tracked by longitudinal TCRalpha and TCRbeta repertoire sequencing. Two young, previously healthy adult volunteers, one female and one male, were included in the cohort. Study-level results and caveats: Some responding clones were detected in pre-infection memory, which suggested that pre-existing cross-reactive memory T cells had joined the SARS-CoV-2 response. Balanced CD4/CD8 phenotypes were observed for clones contracting from day 15 to 85, whereas a bias towards CD4+ was observed for a second wave of clones expanding from day 15 to 37. Contracting CD4+ clones turned up mainly in the CM and EM memory subsets, whereas EMRA was where CD8+ clones were enriched. Only a couple of mild cases were covered by the study, and larger cohorts that include severe cases with pre-infection samples were considered necessary. Whether the second-wave clones peaking on day 37 were SARS-CoV-2 specific was not confirmed.

Ficoll-Paque density gradient centrifugation was the method used to isolate PBMCs. The V gene is TRBV7-9 and the J gene is TRBJ1-1; confidence is insufficient to name the D gene. This receptor was identified in an adult woman who had mild COVID-19 (a few samples of this study predate the infection). The sample titles of this study are shuffled in the database, so cell type and time point are left out; the donor was told from shared clones. Source material: PBMCs or a T cell subset sorted from them (not recorded which). Read as DNA, the sequence is TGTGCCAGCAGCTTAGCGGGTGAAGCTTTCTTT. This encodes CASSLAGEAFF.